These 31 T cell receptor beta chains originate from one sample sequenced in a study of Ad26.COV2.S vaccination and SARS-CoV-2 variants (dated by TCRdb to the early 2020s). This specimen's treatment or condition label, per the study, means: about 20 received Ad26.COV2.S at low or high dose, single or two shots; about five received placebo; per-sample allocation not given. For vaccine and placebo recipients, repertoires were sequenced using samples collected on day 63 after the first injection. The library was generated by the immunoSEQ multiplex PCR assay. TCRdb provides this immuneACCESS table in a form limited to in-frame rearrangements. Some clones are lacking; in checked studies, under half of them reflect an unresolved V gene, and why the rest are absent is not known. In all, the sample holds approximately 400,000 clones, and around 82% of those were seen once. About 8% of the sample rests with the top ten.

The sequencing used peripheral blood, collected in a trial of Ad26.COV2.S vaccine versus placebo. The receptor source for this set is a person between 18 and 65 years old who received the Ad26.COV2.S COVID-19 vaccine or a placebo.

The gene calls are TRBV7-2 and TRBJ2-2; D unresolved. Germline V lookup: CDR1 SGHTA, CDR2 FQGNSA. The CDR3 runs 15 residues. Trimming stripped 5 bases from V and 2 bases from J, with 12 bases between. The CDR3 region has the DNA TGTGCCAGCAGCCCCCCGACTTCTAACACCGGGGAGCTGTTTTTT. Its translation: CASSPPTSNTGELFF.

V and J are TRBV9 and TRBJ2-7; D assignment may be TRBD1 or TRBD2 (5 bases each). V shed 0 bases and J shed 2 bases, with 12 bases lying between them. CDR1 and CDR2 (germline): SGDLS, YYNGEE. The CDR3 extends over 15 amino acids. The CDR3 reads CASSVGGSRTYEQYF. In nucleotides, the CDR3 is TGTGCCAGCAGCGTAGGGGGGAGTAGGACCTACGAGCAGTACTTC.

In DNA, the CDR3 is TGTGCCTGGAGGGGCGGAGGGAGGGGCAAGACCCAGTACTTC. Translation gives CAWRGGGRGKTQYF. V gene TRBV30 combines with J gene TRBJ2-5; 7 nucleotides match TRBD2. With 3 bases clipped from V and 6 bases from J, the junction kept 10 bases outside the gene matches. The CDR3 sequence is 14 residues long. Per germline, CDR1 GTSNPN and CDR2 SVGIG (reference sequence).

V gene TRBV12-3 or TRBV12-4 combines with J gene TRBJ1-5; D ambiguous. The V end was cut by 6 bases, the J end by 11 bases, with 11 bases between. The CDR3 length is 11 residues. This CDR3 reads CASSVSFAQHF. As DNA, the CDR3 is TGTGCCAGCAGCGTTAGTTTCGCCCAGCATTTT.

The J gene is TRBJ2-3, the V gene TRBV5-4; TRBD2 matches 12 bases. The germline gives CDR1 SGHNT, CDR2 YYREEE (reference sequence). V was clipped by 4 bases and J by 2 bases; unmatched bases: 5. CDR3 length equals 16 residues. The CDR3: CASSRGLAGITDTQYF. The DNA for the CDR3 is TGTGCCAGCAGCCGCGGACTAGCGGGGATCACAGATACGCAGTATTTT. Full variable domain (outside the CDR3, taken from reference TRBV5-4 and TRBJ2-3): ETGVTQSPTHLIKTRGQQVTLRCSSQSGHNTVSWYQQALGQGPQFIFQYYREEENGRGNFPPRFSGLQFPNYSSELNVNALELDDSALYLCASSRGLAGITDTQYFGPGTRLTVL.

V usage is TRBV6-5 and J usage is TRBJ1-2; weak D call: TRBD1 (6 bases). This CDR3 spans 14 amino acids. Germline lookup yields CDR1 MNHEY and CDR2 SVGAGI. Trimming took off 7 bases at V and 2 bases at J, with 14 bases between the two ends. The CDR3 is CASTRRGWNYGYTF. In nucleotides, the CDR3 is TGTGCCAGCACGAGGAGGGGGTGGAACTATGGCTACACCTTC.

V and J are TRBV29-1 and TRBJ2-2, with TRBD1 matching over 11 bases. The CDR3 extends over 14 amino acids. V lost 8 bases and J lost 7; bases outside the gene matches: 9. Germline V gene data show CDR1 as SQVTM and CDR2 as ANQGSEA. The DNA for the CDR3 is TGCAGCACAGGACAGGGGGCAGGATTCGGGGAGCTGTTTTTT. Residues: CSTGQGAGFGELFF.

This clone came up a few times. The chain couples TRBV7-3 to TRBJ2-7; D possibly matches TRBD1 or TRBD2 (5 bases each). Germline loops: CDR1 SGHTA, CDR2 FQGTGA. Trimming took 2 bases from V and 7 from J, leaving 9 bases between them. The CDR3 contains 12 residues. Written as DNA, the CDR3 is TGTGCCAGCAGCTTAGGGGGTGGTGAGCAGTACTTC. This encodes CASSLGGGEQYF.

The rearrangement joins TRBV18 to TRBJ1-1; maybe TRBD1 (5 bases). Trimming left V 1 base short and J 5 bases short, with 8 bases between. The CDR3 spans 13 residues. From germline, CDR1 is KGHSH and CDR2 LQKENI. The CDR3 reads CASSPLRDTEAFF. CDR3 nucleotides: TGTGCCAGCTCACCACTCAGGGATACTGAAGCTTTCTTT.

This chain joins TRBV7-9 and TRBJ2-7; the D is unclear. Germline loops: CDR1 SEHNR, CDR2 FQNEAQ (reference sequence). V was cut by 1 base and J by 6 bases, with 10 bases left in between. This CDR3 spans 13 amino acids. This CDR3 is CASSLEGPLEQYF. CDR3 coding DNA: TGTGCCAGCAGCTTAGAAGGACCCCTCGAGCAGTACTTC.

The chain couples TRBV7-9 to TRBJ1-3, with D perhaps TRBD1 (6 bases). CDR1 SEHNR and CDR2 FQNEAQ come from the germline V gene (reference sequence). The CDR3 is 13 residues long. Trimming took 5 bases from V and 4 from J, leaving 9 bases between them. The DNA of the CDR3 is TGTGCCAGCAGCCCCGGACAGGGAAACACCATATATTTT. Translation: CASSPGQGNTIYF. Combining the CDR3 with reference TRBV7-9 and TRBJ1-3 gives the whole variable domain DTGVSQNPRHKITKRGQNVTFRCDPISEHNRLYWYRQTLGQGPEFLTYFQNEAQLEKSRLLSDRFSAERPKGSFSTLEIQRTEQGDSAMYLCASSPGQGNTIYFGEGSWLTVV.

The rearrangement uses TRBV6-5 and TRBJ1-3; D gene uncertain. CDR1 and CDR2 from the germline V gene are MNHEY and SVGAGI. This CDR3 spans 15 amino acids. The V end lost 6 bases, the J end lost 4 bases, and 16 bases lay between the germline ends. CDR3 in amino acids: CASSNDWGPGNTIYF. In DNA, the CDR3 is TGTGCCAGCAGCAACGACTGGGGTCCGGGAAACACCATATATTTT.

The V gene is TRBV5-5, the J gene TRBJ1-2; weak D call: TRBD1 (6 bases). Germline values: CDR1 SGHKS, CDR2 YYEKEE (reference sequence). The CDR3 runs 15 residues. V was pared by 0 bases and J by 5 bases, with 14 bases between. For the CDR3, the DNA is TGTGCCAGCAGCTTGGGACAGGAGTTTTTGTATGGCTACACCTTC. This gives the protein CASSLGQEFLYGYTF.

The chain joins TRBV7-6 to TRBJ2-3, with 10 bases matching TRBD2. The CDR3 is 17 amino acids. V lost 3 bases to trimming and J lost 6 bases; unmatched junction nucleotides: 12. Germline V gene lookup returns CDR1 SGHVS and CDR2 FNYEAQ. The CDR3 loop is CASSFPRGSGGVDTQYF. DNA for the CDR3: TGTGCCAGCAGCTTCCCCCGGGGAAGCGGGGGGGTGGATACGCAGTATTTT. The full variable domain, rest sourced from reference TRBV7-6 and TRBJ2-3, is GAGVSQSPRYKVTKRGQDVALRCDPISGHVSLYWYRQALGQGPEFLTYFNYEAQQDKSGLPNDRFSAERPEGSISTLTIQRTEQRDSAMYRCASSFPRGSGGVDTQYFGPGTRLTVL.

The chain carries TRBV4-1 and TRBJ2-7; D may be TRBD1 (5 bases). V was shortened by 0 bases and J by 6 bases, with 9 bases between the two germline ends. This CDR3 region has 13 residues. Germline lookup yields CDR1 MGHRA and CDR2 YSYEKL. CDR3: CASSQDRTPEQYF. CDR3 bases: TGCGCCAGCAGCCAAGATAGGACACCCGAGCAGTACTTC.

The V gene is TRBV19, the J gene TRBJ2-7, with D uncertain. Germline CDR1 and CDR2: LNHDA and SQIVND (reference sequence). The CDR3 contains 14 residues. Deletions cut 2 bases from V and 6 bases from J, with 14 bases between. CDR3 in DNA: TGTGCCAGTAGTATAACTGGGGTAGGCGCCGAGCAGTACTTC. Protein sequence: CASSITGVGAEQYF.

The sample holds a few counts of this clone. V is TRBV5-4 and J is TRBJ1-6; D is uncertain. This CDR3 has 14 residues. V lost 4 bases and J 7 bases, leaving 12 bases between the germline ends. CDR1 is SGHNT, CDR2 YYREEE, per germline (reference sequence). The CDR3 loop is CASSTYSRNSPLHF. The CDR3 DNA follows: TGTGCCAGCAGCACATACTCGAGGAATTCACCCCTCCACTTT. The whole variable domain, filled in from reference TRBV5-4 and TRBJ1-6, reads ETGVTQSPTHLIKTRGQQVTLRCSSQSGHNTVSWYQQALGQGPQFIFQYYREEENGRGNFPPRFSGLQFPNYSSELNVNALELDDSALYLCASSTYSRNSPLHFGNGTRLTVT.

The CDR3 sequence: CASSQGTGNSGNTIYF. Written as DNA, the CDR3 is TGCGCCAGCAGCCAGGGTACAGGGAACTCTGGAAACACCATATATTTT. The V and J genes are TRBV4-3 and TRBJ1-3, with D possibly matching TRBD1 (6 bases). Germline CDR1 LGHNA, CDR2 YSLEER. Trimming took 3 bases from V and 0 from J, leaving 12 bases between them. The CDR3 is 16 amino acids.

The CDR3, as DNA: TGTGCCAGCACCCTGGCAGGGGGCTATGGCTACACCTTC. This encodes CASTLAGGYGYTF. This rearrangement joins TRBV12-3 or TRBV12-4 to TRBJ1-2; 7 nucleotides match TRBD1. The CDR3 loop spans 13 amino acids. The V gene end was trimmed by 7 bases and the J gene end by 4 bases; junction bases not matched to a gene: 6.

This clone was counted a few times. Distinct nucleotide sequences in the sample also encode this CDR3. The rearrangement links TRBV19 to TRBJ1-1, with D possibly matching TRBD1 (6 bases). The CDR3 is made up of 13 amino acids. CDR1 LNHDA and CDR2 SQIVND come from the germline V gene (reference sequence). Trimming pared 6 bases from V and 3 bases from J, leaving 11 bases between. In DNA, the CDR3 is TGTGCCAGTAGCATGAAGGGGGACACTGAAGCTTTCTTT. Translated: CASSMKGDTEAFF.

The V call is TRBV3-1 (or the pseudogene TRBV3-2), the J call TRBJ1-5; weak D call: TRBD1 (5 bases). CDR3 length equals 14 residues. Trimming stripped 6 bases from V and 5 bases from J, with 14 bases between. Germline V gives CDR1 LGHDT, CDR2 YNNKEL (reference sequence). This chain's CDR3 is CASRHRQRDQPQHF. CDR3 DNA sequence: TGTGCCAGCAGACATCGACAGAGAGATCAGCCCCAGCATTTT.

This chain's CDR3 is CASSPGQLHGEEEKLFF. CDR3 sequence (DNA): TGTGCCAGCAGCCCGGGACAGCTACATGGGGAAGAAGAAAAACTGTTTTTT. The rearrangement links TRBV3-1 (or the pseudogene TRBV3-2) to TRBJ1-4, with TRBD1 matching 7 bases. Germline CDR1 reads LGHDT; CDR2 reads YNNKEL (reference sequence). Unmatched junction bases numbered 16, after V lost 4 bases and J lost 8 bases. There are 17 residues in the CDR3.

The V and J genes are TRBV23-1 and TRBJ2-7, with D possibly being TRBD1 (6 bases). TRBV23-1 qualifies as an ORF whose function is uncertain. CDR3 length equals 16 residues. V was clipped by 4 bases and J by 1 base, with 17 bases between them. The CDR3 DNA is TGCGCCAGCAGTCCCCACAGGGCCACCCGATCCTACGAGCAGTACTTC. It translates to CASSPHRATRSYEQYF.

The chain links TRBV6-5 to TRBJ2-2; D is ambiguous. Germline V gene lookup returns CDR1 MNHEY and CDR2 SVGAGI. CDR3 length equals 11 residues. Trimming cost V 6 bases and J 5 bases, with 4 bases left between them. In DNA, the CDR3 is TGTGCCAGCAGGGGTACCGGGGAGCTGTTTTTT. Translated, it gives CASRGTGELFF.

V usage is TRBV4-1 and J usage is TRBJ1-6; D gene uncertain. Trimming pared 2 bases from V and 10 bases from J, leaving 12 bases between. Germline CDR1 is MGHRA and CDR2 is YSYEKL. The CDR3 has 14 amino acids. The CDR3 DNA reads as TGCGCCAGCAGCCAAAGCGGCCCGAGCTCACCCCTCCACTTT. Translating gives CASSQSGPSSPLHF.

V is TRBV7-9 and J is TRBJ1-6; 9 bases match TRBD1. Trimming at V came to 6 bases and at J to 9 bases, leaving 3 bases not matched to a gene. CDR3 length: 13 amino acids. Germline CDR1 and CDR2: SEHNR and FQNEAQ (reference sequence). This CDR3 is CASRDRGGSPLHF. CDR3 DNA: TGTGCCAGCAGGGACAGGGGTGGTTCACCCCTCCACTTT. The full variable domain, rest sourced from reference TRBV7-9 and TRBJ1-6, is DTGVSQNPRHKITKRGQNVTFRCDPISEHNRLYWYRQTLGQGPEFLTYFQNEAQLEKSRLLSDRFSAERPKGSFSTLEIQRTEQGDSAMYLCASRDRGGSPLHFGNGTRLTVT.

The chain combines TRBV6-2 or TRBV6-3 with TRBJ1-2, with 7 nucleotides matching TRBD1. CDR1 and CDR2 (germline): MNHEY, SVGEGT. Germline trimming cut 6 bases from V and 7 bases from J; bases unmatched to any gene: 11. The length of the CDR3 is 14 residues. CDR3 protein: CASSEGGAVRGYTF. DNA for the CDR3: TGTGCCAGCAGCGAAGGGGGCGCCGTCCGTGGCTACACCTTC.

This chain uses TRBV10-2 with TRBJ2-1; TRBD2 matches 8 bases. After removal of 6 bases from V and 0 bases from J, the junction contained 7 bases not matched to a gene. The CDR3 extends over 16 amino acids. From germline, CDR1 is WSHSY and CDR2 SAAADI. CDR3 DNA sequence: TGCGCCAGCAGAGACGTAGCGGGGATCTCCTACAATGAGCAGTTCTTC. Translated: CASRDVAGISYNEQFF.

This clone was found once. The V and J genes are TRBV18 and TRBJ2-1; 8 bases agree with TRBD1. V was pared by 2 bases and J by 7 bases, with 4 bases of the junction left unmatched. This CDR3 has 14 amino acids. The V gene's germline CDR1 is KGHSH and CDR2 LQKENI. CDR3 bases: TGTGCCAGCTCACCAAGACAGGGGATAAATGAGCAGTTCTTC. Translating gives CASSPRQGINEQFF.

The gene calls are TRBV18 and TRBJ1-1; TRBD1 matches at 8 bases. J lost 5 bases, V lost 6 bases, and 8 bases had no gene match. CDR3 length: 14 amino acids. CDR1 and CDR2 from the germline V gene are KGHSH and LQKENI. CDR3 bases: TGTGCCAGCTCCCCAGCAGGGGGCGAGACTGAAGCTTTCTTT. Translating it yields CASSPAGGETEAFF.

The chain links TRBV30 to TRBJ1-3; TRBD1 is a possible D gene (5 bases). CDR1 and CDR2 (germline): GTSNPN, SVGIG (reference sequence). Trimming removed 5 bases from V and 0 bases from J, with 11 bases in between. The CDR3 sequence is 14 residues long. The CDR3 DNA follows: TGTGCCTGGTGGGGACGGAGCTCTGGAAACACCATATATTTT. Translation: CAWWGRSSGNTIYF. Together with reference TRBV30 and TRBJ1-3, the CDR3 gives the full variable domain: SQTIHQWPATLVQPVGSPLSLECTVEGTSNPNLYWYRQAAGRGLQLLFYSVGIGQISSEVPQNLSASRPQDRQFILSSKKLLLSDSGFYLCAWWGRSSGNTIYFGEGSWLTVV.